These T cell receptor beta chains were read from a single sample in a study of T cells after yellow fever vaccination. TCRdb independently ran MiXCR on the 5' RACE reads; one entry per CDR3 protein. The sample includes about 300,000 distinct CDR3 sequences, around 3.9% of them seen just once. Sequenced material: PBMCs, taken 5 days after the yellow fever booster vaccination. These receptors all stem from a young man who received the YFV17D yellow fever vaccine. Both conserved end residues are part of each CDR3. A D gene is named only where the DNA matches it firmly. Clone sizes are given selectively: once, few, many, or a class where the clone is expanded.

NA | TRBD2 | TRBJ2-3 | TRBV20-1 | TGCAGTGCCTGGACTAGCGGGGGGGCTTCGGATACGCAGTATTTT | CSAWTSGGASDTQYF
many | NA | TRBJ1-4 | TRBV6-6 | TGTGCCAGCAGTTACTTAAGGGGGGGTGAAAAACTGTTTTTT | CASSYLRGGEKLFF
many | TRBD1 | TRBJ2-3 | TRBV20-1 | TGCAGTGCTAGAGATCTAGAACAGGGGCCCACAGATACGCAGTATTTT | CSARDLEQGPTDTQYF
many | NA | TRBJ1-1 | TRBV18 | TGTGCCAGCTCCCCGGGGGGGACGGACACTGAAGCTTTCTTT | CASSPGGTDTEAFF
NA | TRBD1 | TRBJ2-1 | TRBV7-2 | TGTGCCAGCAGCTCAGGACAGGGGGCCGATGAGCAGTTCTTC | CASSSGQGADEQFF
NA | TRBD2 | TRBJ2-2 | TRBV19 | TGTGCCAGTAGTACAGCTAGACTAGCGACGAACACCGGGGAGCTGTTTTTT | CASSTARLATNTGELFF
few | TRBD1 | TRBJ2-1 | TRBV20-1 | TGCAGTGCTACTCCGGGACAGGGGGGCCATGAGCAGTTCTTC | CSATPGQGGHEQFF
few | TRBD2 | TRBJ2-5 | TRBV29-1 | TGCAGCGCGGGGGGGGAAGAGACCCAGTACTTC | CSAGGEETQYF
NA | NA | TRBJ2-4 | TRBV7-2 | TGTGCCAGCAGCGAGCTTTTGATAGCCAAAAACATTCAGTACTTC | CASSELLIAKNIQYF
few | NA | TRBJ1-5 | TRBV12-3/TRBV12-4 | TGTGCCAGCCATGCGGGTTATAGCAATCAGCCCCAGCATTTT | CASHAGYSNQPQHF
NA | NA | TRBJ2-5 | TRBV7-3 | TGTGCCAGCAGCCCGAGGACTGGGGAGACCCAGTACTTC | CASSPRTGETQYF
NA | NA | TRBJ2-6 | TRBV29-1 | TGCAGCGTTGACGGTTCTGGGGCCAACGTCCTGACTTTC | CSVDGSGANVLTF
few | NA | TRBJ2-5 | TRBV20-1 | TGCAGTGCTAGGACCCTTGGGGGTGGAGAGACCCAGTACTTC | CSARTLGGGETQYF
few | TRBD1 | TRBJ2-7 | TRBV11-1 | TGTGCCAGCAGCTTCGGGACAGGGGGCTTCGAGCAGTACTTC | CASSFGTGGFEQYF
few | TRBD1 | TRBJ1-5 | TRBV7-2 | TGTGCCAGCAGCGCACACAGGGGGGAACAGCCCCAGCATTTT | CASSAHRGEQPQHF